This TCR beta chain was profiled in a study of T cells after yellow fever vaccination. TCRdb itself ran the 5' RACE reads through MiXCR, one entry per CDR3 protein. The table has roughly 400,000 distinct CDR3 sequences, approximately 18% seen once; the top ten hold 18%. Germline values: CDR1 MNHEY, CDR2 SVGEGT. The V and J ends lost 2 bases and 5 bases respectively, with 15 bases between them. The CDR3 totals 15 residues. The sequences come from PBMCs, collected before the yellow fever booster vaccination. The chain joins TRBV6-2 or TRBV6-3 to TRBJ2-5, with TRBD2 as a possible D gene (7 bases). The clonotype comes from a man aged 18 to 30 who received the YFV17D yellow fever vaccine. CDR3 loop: CASSYKRGHGETQYF. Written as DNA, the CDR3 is TGTGCCAGCAGTTACAAGCGGGGACATGGGGAGACCCAGTACTTC.